A single sample gave rise to the 30 T cell receptor beta chains below, sequenced in a study of cytomegalovirus exposure and HLA in healthy donors. Amplification used 60 Vbeta primers and 13 Jbeta primers. TCRdb keeps only in-frame clones here, not all; method: immunoSEQ multiplex PCR. The top ten hold about 2.1% of the sample, which has some 84,000 clones, under 80% seen once. Sample: PBMCs. All receptors come from a boy younger than 18 in good health and CMV-seronegative.

This clone was detected a few times. CDR3 sequence (DNA): TGCGCCAGCAGCCAAGATCTACAGAGCAATCAGCCCCAGCATTTT. Translated, it gives CASSQDLQSNQPQHF. The V and J genes are TRBV4-1 and TRBJ1-5; D not resolved. Trimming shortened V by 0 bases and J by 1 base, and 7 bases separated the two germline ends. The germline V gene encodes CDR1 MGHRA and CDR2 YSYEKL. The CDR3 consists of 15 residues.

The CDR3 reads CASRRQGNYGYTF. In nucleotides, the CDR3 is TGTGCCAGCAGACGCCAGGGGAACTATGGCTACACCTTC. The V gene is TRBV28, the J gene TRBJ1-2; maybe TRBD1 (6 bases). The V end was cut by 6 bases, the J end by 2 bases, with 10 bases between. Germline V gene data show CDR1 as MDHEN and CDR2 as SYDVKM. The CDR3 has 13 amino acids.

This chain links TRBV7-9 with TRBJ1-2, with unresolved D. This CDR3 region has 15 residues. The V gene lost 0 bases and the J gene lost 6 bases, with 14 bases spanning the gap. Germline values: CDR1 SEHNR, CDR2 FQNEAQ (reference sequence). CDR3 in amino acids: CASSLAVAGRDGYTF. The CDR3 DNA sequence: TGTGCCAGCAGCTTAGCGGTTGCGGGCCGAGATGGCTACACCTTC.

This clone occurred once. V usage is TRBV29-1 and J usage is TRBJ1-4, with 7 bases aligning to TRBD1. The CDR3 has 14 residues. CDR1 is SQVTM and CDR2 is ANQGSEA in the germline V gene. V gave up 5 bases and J gave up 8 bases; unmatched junction bases: 11. CDR3 coding DNA: TGCAGCGTTCCGACAGGGTCAGGTACCGAAAAACTGTTTTTT. This translates into CSVPTGSGTEKLFF.

This clone has just a few counts. The rearrangement links TRBV5-6 to TRBJ1-1; 8 bases line up with TRBD1. The V and J ends lost 4 bases and 3 bases, in that order; junction bases with no gene match: 2. Germline values: CDR1 SGHDT, CDR2 YYEEEE. The CDR3 is 13 amino acids. The CDR3 here is CASSKQGDTEAFF. DNA for the CDR3: TGTGCCAGCAGCAAACAGGGGGACACTGAAGCTTTCTTT.

This clone has only a few counts. The gene calls are TRBV30 and TRBJ2-3; 8 bases align to TRBD2. The CDR3 is made up of 19 amino acids. In germline, CDR1 is GTSNPN, CDR2 SVGIG (reference sequence). V was clipped by 0 bases and J by 2 bases; unmatched bases: 16. CDR3 loop: CAWSVGEAGGRYPTDTQYF. CDR3 nucleotides: TGTGCCTGGAGTGTAGGCGAGGCGGGGGGCCGGTACCCCACAGATACGCAGTATTTT.

The chain joins TRBV27 to TRBJ1-1; TRBD1 might be the D (5 bases). CDR3 length: 12 residues. Trimming left V 2 bases short and J 6 bases short, with 7 bases between. Looked up from germline, CDR1 is MNHEY and CDR2 is SMNVEV (reference sequence). CDR3 nucleotide sequence: TGTGCCAGCAGTTTACCAGGGTCTGAAGCTTTCTTT. It translates to CASSLPGSEAFF.

V is TRBV10-2 and J is TRBJ1-5; D is perhaps TRBD1 (5 bases). V was trimmed by 7 bases and J by 0 bases, leaving 13 bases between them. This CDR3 is built from 15 residues. CDR1 WSHSY and CDR2 SAAADI come from the germline V gene. The CDR3, as DNA: TGCGCCAGCAATAGAGACAGATATAGCAATCAGCCCCAGCATTTT. This codes for CASNRDRYSNQPQHF.

The chain recombines TRBV6-6 with TRBJ2-5; tentatively, D is TRBD2 (7 bases). Per germline, CDR1 MNHNY and CDR2 SVGAGI (reference sequence). Trimming shortened V by 2 bases and J by 3 bases, and 13 bases separated the two germline ends. The CDR3 covers 15 residues. For the CDR3, the DNA is TGTGCCAGCAGTTACAGCGGGACAATAAAAGAGACCCAGTACTTC. Protein sequence: CASSYSGTIKETQYF.

This chain uses TRBV10-3 with TRBJ1-1; 12 bases agree with TRBD1. V was pared by 2 bases and J by 5 bases, with 3 bases of the junction left unmatched. CDR3 length: 15 amino acids. Germline V lookup: CDR1 ENHRY, CDR2 SYGVKD. The CDR3 region has the DNA TGTGCCATCAGTGAGGGGGACAGGGGGCGAACTGAAGCTTTCTTT. It is translated as CAISEGDRGRTEAFF.

This clone was detected only a few times. The gene calls are TRBV10-3 and TRBJ1-1, with D possibly TRBD1 on 5 matching bases. CDR3 length equals 14 residues. Germline CDR1 ENHRY, CDR2 SYGVKD. V was pared by 6 bases and J by 1 base, with 12 bases between. As DNA, the CDR3 is TGTGCCATCAGCAGGGTGGGTTCGAACACTGAAGCTTTCTTT. It encodes CAISRVGSNTEAFF.

This chain uses TRBV4-1 with TRBJ1-2; TRBD1 agrees at 9 bases. The trim removed 1 base at V and 4 bases at J, leaving 4 bases unmatched. Germline V gives CDR1 MGHRA, CDR2 YSYEKL. There are 15 residues in the CDR3. CDR3 region: CASSQGQGDVYGYTF. The CDR3 coding sequence is TGCGCCAGCAGCCAAGGACAGGGGGACGTCTATGGCTACACCTTC.

V and J are TRBV5-1 and TRBJ2-7; TRBD1 matches at 7 bases. The CDR3 spans 13 residues. Germline CDR1 SGHRS, CDR2 YFSETQ. The J segment lost 5 bases and the V segment lost 0 bases, leaving 2 bases of the junction unmatched. The CDR3 spells CASSLDRGHEQYF. In DNA, the CDR3 is TGCGCCAGCAGCTTGGACAGGGGTCACGAGCAGTACTTC.

Worth noting for this clone: The sample has other DNA sequences that encode this CDR3 too. The chain combines TRBV19 with TRBJ2-3; the D is unclear. V was clipped by 8 bases and J by 0 bases, with 9 bases between them. The CDR3 contains 13 residues. CDR1 is LNHDA, CDR2 SQIVND, per germline (reference sequence). The CDR3 DNA reads as TGTGCCAGTTCCTTGGCTAGCACAGATACGCAGTATTTT. Amino acids: CASSLASTDTQYF.

The chain combines TRBV10-3 with TRBJ2-7, with 7 positions matching TRBD2. The V segment lost 5 bases and the J segment 0 bases; nucleotides outside the gene matches: 4. This CDR3 is built from 14 residues. Germline V gives CDR1 ENHRY, CDR2 SYGVKD. As DNA, the CDR3 is TGTGCCATCAGTTCTAGCGGCCCCTCCTACGAGCAGTACTTC. Encoded protein: CAISSSGPSYEQYF.

CDR3 residues: CSVSPRGLPAYTF. The CDR3 DNA reads TGCAGCGTCTCCCCCCGCGGACTCCCAGCCTACACCTTC. The rearrangement links TRBV29-1 to TRBJ1-2; D call uncertain. The CDR3 length is 13 residues. Deletions cut 6 bases from V and 10 bases from J, with 21 bases between. CDR1 is SQVTM and CDR2 is ANQGSEA in the germline V gene.

This chain links TRBV6-5 with TRBJ1-2; 7 bases fit TRBD1. V gave up 6 bases and J gave up 8 bases; unmatched junction bases: 6. CDR3 length: 12 amino acids. Per germline, CDR1 MNHEY and CDR2 SVGAGI. CDR3 sequence (DNA): TGTGCCAGCAGCCAAGACAGGGAAGGCTACACCTTC. Translation: CASSQDREGYTF.

The chain combines TRBV6-5 with TRBJ1-4; D remains ambiguous. Looked up from germline, CDR1 is MNHEY and CDR2 is SVGAGI. Trimming stripped 4 bases from V and 7 bases from J, with 16 bases between. The CDR3 extends over 15 amino acids. In DNA, the CDR3 is TGTGCCAGCAGTTCCGGAGCGTCCCGCTCTGAAAAACTGTTTTTT. Protein product: CASSSGASRSEKLFF.

The chain employs TRBV7-2 and TRBJ2-7; D is ambiguous. Germline assignment: CDR1 SGHTA and CDR2 FQGNSA. V was pared by 5 bases and J by 2 bases, with 16 bases between. The CDR3 sequence is 15 residues long. CDR3 loop: CASSPDSPSAYEQYF. The CDR3 DNA follows: TGTGCCAGCAGCCCTGACTCCCCAAGCGCCTACGAGCAGTACTTC. The variable domain in full, completed from reference TRBV7-2 and TRBJ2-7, reads GAGVSQSPSNKVTEKGKDVELRCDPISGHTALYWYRQSLGQGLEFLIYFQGNSAPDKSGLPSDRFSAERTGGSVSTLTIQRTQQEDSAVYLCASSPDSPSAYEQYFGPGTRLTVT.

This clone appeared a few times. The chain employs TRBV7-8 and TRBJ1-1, with D unclear. Per germline, CDR1 SGHVS and CDR2 FQNEAQ. V gave up 5 bases and J gave up 0 bases, with 7 bases separating them. This CDR3 has 13 amino acids. The CDR3 reads CASSPLLNTEAFF. CDR3 nucleotide sequence: TGTGCCAGCAGCCCCCTCCTGAACACTGAAGCTTTCTTT. Together with reference TRBV7-8 and TRBJ1-1, the CDR3 gives the full variable domain: GAGVSQSPRYKVAKRGQDVALRCDPISGHVSLFWYQQALGQGPEFLTYFQNEAQLDKSGLPSDRFFAERPEGSVSTLKIQRTQQEDSAVYLCASSPLLNTEAFFGQGTRLTVV.

V and J are TRBV28 and TRBJ2-1; 8 positions match TRBD2. Germline CDR1 is MDHEN and CDR2 is SYDVKM. The CDR3 consists of 15 residues. J gave up 2 bases and V 6 bases, and 6 bases lay outside the gene matches. CDR3 coding DNA: TGTGCCAGCAGATCAAAGCGGGGGACCTACAATGAGCAGTTCTTC. Amino acids: CASRSKRGTYNEQFF. Full variable domain (outside the CDR3, taken from reference TRBV28 and TRBJ2-1): DVKVTQSSRYLVKRTGEKVFLECVQDMDHENMFWYRQDPGLGLRLIYFSYDVKMKEKGDIPEGYSVSREKKERFSLILESASTNQTSMYLCASRSKRGTYNEQFFGPGTRLTVL.

This sequence joins TRBV5-4 and TRBJ2-5, with unresolved D. Germline V gene lookup returns CDR1 SGHNT and CDR2 YYREEE (reference sequence). Deletions cut 4 bases from V and 0 bases from J, with 16 bases between. The CDR3 covers 16 residues. CDR3 nucleotide sequence: TGTGCCAGCAGCCGAGAGGCGCAGTTGTACCAAGAGACCCAGTACTTC. It encodes CASSREAQLYQETQYF.

This clone was seen a few times. This chain links TRBV5-4 with TRBJ2-7; D perhaps matches TRBD1 (6 bases). Per germline, CDR1 SGHNT and CDR2 YYREEE (reference sequence). The CDR3 consists of 14 residues. V gave up 2 bases and J gave up 3 bases, with 12 bases separating them. The CDR3, as DNA: TGTGCCAGCAGCTTATACCGGGACAACTACGAGCAGTACTTC. Encoded protein: CASSLYRDNYEQYF.

The CDR3, as DNA: TGTGCCAGCAGTGATAACAGGGGGCGGCAAGAGACCCAGTACTTC. It encodes CASSDNRGRQETQYF. The chain couples TRBV28 to TRBJ2-5; 9 bases map to TRBD1. Germline values: CDR1 MDHEN, CDR2 SYDVKM. There are 15 residues in the CDR3. The V gene end was trimmed by 5 bases and the J gene end by 2 bases; junction bases not matched to a gene: 6.

The V call is TRBV7-2, the J call TRBJ2-5; weak D call: TRBD2 (6 bases). Germline V lookup: CDR1 SGHTA, CDR2 FQGNSA. V lost 1 base and J lost 5, with 11 bases in between. This CDR3 is 14 amino acids long. The CDR3 sequence: CASSLVGGVETQYF. The CDR3 DNA sequence: TGTGCCAGCAGCTTAGTCGGAGGGGTGGAGACCCAGTACTTC.

This chain uses TRBV5-1 with TRBJ2-7, with 7 bases identical to TRBD1. V dropped 5 bases and J dropped 2; count of bases not matched to a gene: 7. In germline, CDR1 is SGHRS, CDR2 YFSETQ. The CDR3 extends over 14 amino acids. The CDR3 DNA follows: TGCGCCAGCAGAACAGGGGCAGGGACCTACGAGCAGTACTTC. Translating it yields CASRTGAGTYEQYF.

This clone was observed a handful of times. The chain recombines TRBV5-1 with TRBJ1-2, with D unclear. Trimming removed 0 bases at V and 2 bases at J, with 8 bases between. The CDR3 extends over 14 amino acids. The germline V gene encodes CDR1 SGHRS and CDR2 YFSETQ. CDR3 DNA: TGCGCCAGCAGCTTGGCCGACACGAACTATGGCTACACCTTC. Translating it yields CASSLADTNYGYTF.

The chain is built from TRBV30 and TRBJ1-4, with 9 bases aligning to TRBD1. Trimming cost V 0 bases and J 2 bases; bases outside gene matches: 7. The CDR3 covers 17 residues. Germline lookup yields CDR1 GTSNPN and CDR2 SVGIG (reference sequence). This chain's CDR3 is CAWSVRDRETTNEKLFF. The CDR3, as DNA: TGTGCCTGGAGTGTACGGGACAGGGAAACGACTAATGAAAAACTGTTTTTT.

V and J are TRBV7-3 and TRBJ2-2, with 9 bases matching TRBD2. The germline gives CDR1 SGHTA, CDR2 FQGTGA. Losses at the gene ends were 5 bases for V and 6 bases for J; bases not matched to a gene: 10. The CDR3 loop spans 16 amino acids. CDR3 in amino acids: CASSHLRLAGPGELFF. The DNA of the CDR3 is TGTGCCAGCAGCCACTTACGGCTAGCGGGGCCCGGGGAGCTGTTTTTT. Full variable domain (outside the CDR3, taken from reference TRBV7-3 and TRBJ2-2): GAGVSQTPSNKVTEKGKYVELRCDPISGHTALYWYRQSLGQGPEFLIYFQGTGAADDSGLPNDRFFAVRPEGSVSTLKIQRTERGDSAVYLCASSHLRLAGPGELFFGEGSRLTVL.

The chain has TRBV14 and TRBJ1-4, with 9 bases matching TRBD1. The V gene end was trimmed by 2 bases and the J gene end by 0 bases; junction bases not matched to a gene: 4. Germline CDR1 and CDR2: SGHDN and FVKESK. This CDR3 contains 17 residues. As DNA, the CDR3 is TGTGCCAGCAGCCAAAGGACAGGGGCTTCAACTAATGAAAAACTGTTTTTT. This sequence encodes CASSQRTGASTNEKLFF.